The 9 T cell receptor beta chains reported below all come from one sample, sequenced in a study of Ad26.COV2.S vaccination and SARS-CoV-2 variants. Treatment denoted: around 19 received Ad26.COV2.S at low or high dose, single or two shots; a few received placebo; per-sample allocation not given. Sampling was done on day 63 after the first vaccine or placebo injection. Profiled with immunoSEQ multiplex PCR; TCRdb holds only in-frame clones, not every one. The data show about 440,000 clones, with about nine tenths seen just once and approximately 4.3% held by the top ten. Sequencing used peripheral blood, obtained in a trial of Ad26.COV2.S vaccine versus placebo. The source of these receptors is a person aged 18-60 years who received the Ad26.COV2.S COVID-19 vaccine or a placebo.

The chain recombines TRBV3-1 (or the pseudogene TRBV3-2) with TRBJ2-5; D is perhaps TRBD1 or TRBD2 (5 bases each). This CDR3 has 14 amino acids. Germline-derived CDR1 and CDR2 are LGHDT and YNNKEL (reference sequence). V was shortened by 0 bases and J by 5 bases, with 10 bases between the two germline ends. This CDR3 reads CASSQDGGEETQYF. The CDR3 DNA reads TGTGCCAGCAGCCAAGATGGGGGAGAGGAGACCCAGTACTTC.

The genes are TRBV28 and TRBJ2-3; the D gene is possibly TRBD2 (6 bases). CDR3 length: 16 residues. CDR1 MDHEN and CDR2 SYDVKM come from the germline V gene. V was cut by 5 bases and J by 5 bases, with 20 bases left in between. CDR3 nucleotides: TGTGCCAGCAGTCCGATTCTCGGGACTCCGTTAGATACGCAGTATTTT. Protein: CASSPILGTPLDTQYF.

This chain uses TRBV5-6 with TRBJ2-7; D is ambiguous. CDR1 SGHDT and CDR2 YYEEEE come from the germline V gene. Trimming took off 3 bases at V and 1 base at J, with 8 bases between the two ends. The CDR3 runs to 13 residues. CDR3 nucleotides: TGTGCCAGCAGCTCGGCCCAGTCCTACGAGCAGTACTTC. This sequence encodes CASSSAQSYEQYF.

This chain joins TRBV25-1 and TRBJ1-2; perhaps TRBD1 as D (6 bases). Deletions cut 3 bases from V and 8 bases from J, with 16 bases between. Looked up from germline, CDR1 is MGHDK and CDR2 is SYGVNS. The CDR3 is made up of 14 amino acids. The CDR3 is CASSEGPRGGGYTF. CDR3 coding DNA: TGTGCCAGCAGTGAGGGACCCAGGGGAGGGGGCTACACCTTC.

This sequence joins TRBV28 and TRBJ2-4; D might be TRBD2 (5 bases). Germline V gene lookup returns CDR1 MDHEN and CDR2 SYDVKM. The V end lost 5 bases, the J end lost 1 base, and 12 bases lay between the germline ends. There are 15 residues in the CDR3. The CDR3 sequence: CASSPEERAKNIQYF. Here the CDR3 DNA reads TGTGCCAGCAGTCCGGAGGAGAGGGCCAAAAACATTCAGTACTTC.

V and J are TRBV7-9 and TRBJ1-3; D is uncertain. CDR1 is SEHNR and CDR2 is FQNEAQ in the germline V gene (reference sequence). Trimming removed 6 bases from V and 2 bases from J, with 14 bases in between. This CDR3 is 15 amino acids long. The CDR3 bases are TGTGCCAGCAGTCGTCTCACCGGCGCTGGAAACACCATATATTTT. Protein: CASSRLTGAGNTIYF.

The CDR3 here is CASSKGDRGRPGELFF. The CDR3 region has the DNA TGTGCCAGTAGTAAAGGGGACAGGGGGCGCCCCGGGGAGCTGTTTTTT. The chain is built from TRBV19 and TRBJ2-2, with TRBD1 matching 12 bases. Trimming cost V 4 bases and J 6 bases; bases outside gene matches: 6. Germline V lookup: CDR1 LNHDA, CDR2 SQIVND (reference sequence). CDR3 length: 16 amino acids.

This chain links TRBV6-2 or TRBV6-3 with TRBJ2-3; 10 nucleotides align to TRBD1. Germline V gene data show CDR1 as MNHEY and CDR2 as SVGEGT. V lost 5 bases, J lost 6 bases, and 5 bases stayed unmatched. This CDR3 has 14 amino acids. Here the CDR3 DNA reads TGTGCCAGCAGTCGCGGGACAGGGGCGGATACGCAGTATTTT. Protein: CASSRGTGADTQYF.

This clone was seen a few times. This chain joins TRBV6-6 and TRBJ2-7, with a tentative D call TRBD2 (5 bases). The CDR3 contains 18 residues. Trimming pared 5 bases from V and 4 bases from J, leaving 27 bases between. The germline V gene has CDR1 MNHNY and CDR2 SVGAGI (reference sequence). CDR3 DNA: TGTGCCAGCAGTCCCTTACCCCGGTTGCCAGGTGGGAGTTACGAGCAGTACTTC. It yields the protein CASSPLPRLPGGSYEQYF.